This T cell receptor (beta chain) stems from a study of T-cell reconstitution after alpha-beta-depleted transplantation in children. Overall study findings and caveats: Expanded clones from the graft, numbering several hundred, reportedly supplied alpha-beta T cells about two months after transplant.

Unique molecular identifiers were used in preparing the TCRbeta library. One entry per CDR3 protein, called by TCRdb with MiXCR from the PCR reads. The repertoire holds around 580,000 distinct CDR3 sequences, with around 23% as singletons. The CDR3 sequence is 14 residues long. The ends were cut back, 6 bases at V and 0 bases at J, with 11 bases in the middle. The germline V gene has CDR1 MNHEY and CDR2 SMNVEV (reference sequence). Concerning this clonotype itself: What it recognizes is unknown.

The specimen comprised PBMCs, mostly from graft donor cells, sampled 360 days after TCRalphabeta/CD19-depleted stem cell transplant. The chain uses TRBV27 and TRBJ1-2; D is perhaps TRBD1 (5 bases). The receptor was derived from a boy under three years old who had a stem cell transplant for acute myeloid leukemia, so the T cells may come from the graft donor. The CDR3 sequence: CASSRGAANYGYTF. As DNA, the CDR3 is TGTGCCAGCAGCCGCGGGGCGGCTAACTATGGCTACACCTTC.